This T cell receptor beta chain is drawn from a study of graft-versus-host responses after intestinal transplantation. Study-level information: After anti-thymocyte globulin induction, recipients took tacrolimus and steroids for approximately three years. Overall study results and limits: Within the allografts of patients who had graft-donor T cell macrochimerism, graft-versus-host to host-versus-graft clonal ratios were high. Detected in recipient marrow were GvH clones, some of which were first observed in ileum or blood. Early after transplant, HvG declines were associated with peak levels of circulating GvH clones.

Sequencing used immunoSEQ multiplex PCR; TCRdb keeps in-frame clones, though not all of them. The sample contains 40,000 to 60,000 clones, about four fifths of which appear only once. Germline V gives CDR1 MNHEY, CDR2 SMNVEV (reference sequence). V lost 8 bases and J lost 0, with 8 bases in between. The CDR3 spans 14 residues. Comments on this clone: No antigen is known for it.

This specimen was unstimulated CD4+ T cells sorted from spleen or lymph node cells, taken before transplant. This chain joins TRBV27 and TRBJ2-6, with D unresolved. The receptor's source is a human donor who was the organ donor for an intestinal transplant. The CDR3 coding sequence is TGTGCCAGCCGCTCGTTCTCTGGGGCCAACGTCCTGACTTTC. Its translation is CASRSFSGANVLTF.